Shown below are 5 T cell receptor beta chains from a single sample sequenced in a study of T-cell reconstitution after alpha-beta-depleted transplantation in children. Unique molecular identifiers were incorporated into the prepared TCRbeta library. TCRdb re-derived calls from the PCR reads in MiXCR, one entry per CDR3 protein. The sample contains approximately 82,000 distinct CDR3 sequences, around a sixth of which appear only once. The starting material was PBMCs, mostly from graft donor cells, obtained 180 days after TCRalphabeta/CD19-depleted stem cell transplant. The receptors derive from a male patient aged 2-10 years who had a stem cell transplant for acute lymphoblastic leukemia, so the T cells may come from the graft donor.

This clonotype was seen a few times. This sequence joins TRBV11-2 and TRBJ2-1, with TRBD1 matching over 11 bases. This CDR3 is 16 amino acids long. The germline V gene encodes CDR1 SGHAT and CDR2 FQNNGV. V was pared by 4 bases and J by 7 bases, with 9 bases of the junction left unmatched. The CDR3 loop is CASSSGQGAVGNEQFF. The CDR3 DNA follows: TGTGCCAGCAGCTCTGGACAGGGGGCAGTCGGAAATGAGCAGTTCTTC.

CDR3 region: CASSVTGDLSHLEQYF. Here the CDR3 DNA reads TGTGCCAGCAGTGTAACAGGGGACCTAAGCCACCTAGAGCAGTACTTC. The V and J genes are TRBV6-1 and TRBJ2-7; 7 bases fit TRBD1. V was pared by 4 bases and J by 7 bases, with 16 bases of the junction left unmatched. CDR3 length equals 16 residues. The germline gives CDR1 MNHNS, CDR2 SASEGT.

This chain uses TRBV3-1 with TRBJ1-1, with D perhaps TRBD1 (5 bases). This CDR3 contains 13 residues. V was clipped by 8 bases and J by 0 bases, with 10 bases between them. Germline CDR1 LGHDT, CDR2 YNNKEL (reference sequence). DNA for the CDR3: TGTGCCAGCCAGCGGGGCATGAACACTGAAGCTTTCTTT. Protein sequence: CASQRGMNTEAFF.

This clonotype occurred a few times. This chain joins TRBV4-3 and TRBJ1-1; 11 bases map to TRBD1. The CDR3 has 18 residues. Per germline, CDR1 LGHNA and CDR2 YSLEER. Trimming removed 2 bases from V and 0 bases from J; junction bases left unmatched: 8. The CDR3 DNA follows: TGCGCCAGCAGCCAAAAGGACAGGGGGCATTGGCTGAACACTGAAGCTTTCTTT. Amino acid sequence: CASSQKDRGHWLNTEAFF.

This clonotype was seen only a few times. The J gene is TRBJ1-2, the V gene TRBV4-1, with TRBD1 identical over 10 bases. The CDR3 contains 17 residues. V was clipped by 4 bases and J by 0 bases; unmatched bases: 8. Per the germline V gene, CDR1 is MGHRA and CDR2 is YSYEKL. CDR3 protein: CASSLKGQGPPNYGYTF. The CDR3 DNA is TGCGCCAGCAGCCTTAAGGGACAGGGGCCCCCTAACTATGGCTACACCTTC.